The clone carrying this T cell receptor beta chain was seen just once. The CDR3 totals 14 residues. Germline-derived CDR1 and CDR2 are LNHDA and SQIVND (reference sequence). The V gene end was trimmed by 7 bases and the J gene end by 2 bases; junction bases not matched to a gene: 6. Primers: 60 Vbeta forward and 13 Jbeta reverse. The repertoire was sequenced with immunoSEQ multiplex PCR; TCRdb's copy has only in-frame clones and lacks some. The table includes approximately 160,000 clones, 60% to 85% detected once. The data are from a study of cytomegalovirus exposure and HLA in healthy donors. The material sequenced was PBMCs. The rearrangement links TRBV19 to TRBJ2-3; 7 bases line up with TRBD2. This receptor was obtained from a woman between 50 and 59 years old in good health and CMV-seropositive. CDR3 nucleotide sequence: TGTGCCAGTATGTTAGCGGGCCCCACAGATACGCAGTATTTT. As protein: CASMLAGPTDTQYF.